The 20 T cell receptor beta chains given below trace back to one sample, sequenced in a study of shared clonotypes between healthy human individuals. Assay used: immunoSEQ multiplex PCR; TCRdb lists only in-frame clones, some missing. The sample gives about 680,000 clones, about 92% of which show up once; about a quarter is in the top ten. The naive CD8 fraction comprised CD45RO-negative cells positively selected for CCR7 and excluded terminally differentiated effector memory CD45RA+ cells. Sequenced input: naive CD8+ T cells sorted from blood. The origin of the receptors is a young man in good health.

The chain employs TRBV14 and TRBJ2-1; the D gene is possibly TRBD1 (6 bases). The CDR3 has 12 residues. V dropped 3 bases and J dropped 9 bases, with 9 bases sitting between them. CDR1 is SGHDN and CDR2 is FVKESK in the germline V gene. The CDR3 is CASSQGAPEQFF. CDR3 nucleotides: TGTGCCAGCAGCCAGGGGGCGCCTGAGCAGTTCTTC.

The chain couples TRBV5-5 to TRBJ2-7; the match to TRBD2 covers 12 bases. The ends lost 2 bases at V and 6 bases at J; junction bases unmatched: 6. Germline CDR1 and CDR2: SGHKS and YYEKEE (reference sequence). This CDR3 contains 15 residues. CDR3 in DNA: TGTGCCAGCAGCTTTTGGACTAGCGGGATTCCCGAGCAGTACTTC. As protein: CASSFWTSGIPEQYF.

The chain uses TRBV7-8 and TRBJ2-7, with TRBD2 matching 9 bases. This CDR3 is 18 amino acids long. CDR1 and CDR2 from the germline V gene are SGHVS and FQNEAQ. V shed 1 base and J 2 bases; nucleotides not matched to a gene: 12. For the CDR3, the DNA is TGTGCCAGCAGCTTAGAGACTAGCGGTCTTTCAAAACCCTACGAGCAGTACTTC. This translates into CASSLETSGLSKPYEQYF.

This rearrangement joins TRBV4-3 to TRBJ2-1; unclear D gene. The V gene lost 0 bases and the J gene lost 5 bases, with 11 bases spanning the gap. The CDR3 extends over 15 amino acids. Germline CDR1 is LGHNA and CDR2 is YSLEER. CDR3: CASSQDSSWDNEQFF. CDR3 bases: TGCGCCAGCAGCCAAGATTCCTCCTGGGACAATGAGCAGTTCTTC.

The rearrangement uses TRBV27 and TRBJ2-3; no firm D call. This CDR3 has 14 amino acids. Trimming took 4 bases from V and 0 from J, leaving 8 bases between them. Germline lookup yields CDR1 MNHEY and CDR2 SMNVEV (reference sequence). The CDR3 DNA reads TGTGCCAGCAGTTCCGGAGCTAGCACAGATACGCAGTATTTT. This gives the protein CASSSGASTDTQYF.

The chain is built from TRBV2 and TRBJ2-7, with TRBD1 matching 8 bases. Trimming took 4 bases from V and 5 from J; bases not matched to a gene: 1. Germline loops: CDR1 SNHLY, CDR2 FYNNEI. The length of the CDR3 is 12 residues. The CDR3 nucleotides are TGTGCCAGCAGTGGGACAGGGAACGAGCAGTACTTC. It specifies CASSGTGNEQYF. Full variable domain (remainder filled in from reference TRBV2 and TRBJ2-7): EPEVTQTPSHQVTQMGQEVILRCVPISNHLYFYWYRQILGQKVEFLVSFYNNEISEKSEIFDDQFSVERPDGSNFTLKIRSTKLEDSAMYFCASSGTGNEQYFGPGTRLTVT.

This clone has more than one count but fewer than ten. The chain carries TRBV11-2 and TRBJ1-2, with a tentative D call TRBD1 (6 bases). The length of the CDR3 is 15 residues. V was trimmed by 1 base and J by 6 bases, leaving 15 bases between them. Germline CDR1 reads SGHAT; CDR2 reads FQNNGV. CDR3 residues: CASSLVLAGANGYTF. Here the CDR3 DNA reads TGTGCCAGCAGCTTAGTATTGGCAGGGGCAAATGGCTACACCTTC.

V is TRBV28 and J is TRBJ1-5, with 8 nucleotides matching TRBD1. V shed 3 bases, J shed 2 bases, and the junction held 9 bases outside the gene matches. Germline lookup yields CDR1 MDHEN and CDR2 SYDVKM. The CDR3 contains 17 residues. The CDR3, as DNA: TGTGCCAGCAGTTTCCCACAGGGGGAAGGGGGCAATCAGCCCCAGCATTTT. The encoded protein is CASSFPQGEGGNQPQHF.

The V call is TRBV5-4, the J call TRBJ1-5, with a weak D call TRBD1 (5 bases). The CDR3 loop spans 13 amino acids. Germline CDR1 reads SGHNT; CDR2 reads YYREEE (reference sequence). Trimming removed 4 bases at V and 6 bases at J, with 11 bases between. CDR3 loop: CASSTGGVQPQHF. The CDR3 DNA sequence: TGTGCCAGCAGCACCGGGGGTGTTCAGCCCCAGCATTTT.

As concerns this clone: Other DNA sequences in this specimen translate into the identical CDR3. The V gene is TRBV7-6, the J gene TRBJ2-7, with D tentatively TRBD1 (5 bases). This CDR3 comprises 13 residues. V was shortened by 1 base and J by 2 bases, with 6 bases between the two germline ends. In germline, CDR1 is SGHVS, CDR2 FNYEAQ. CDR3 coding DNA: TGTGCCAGCAGCTTAGGCAGGGCCTACGAGCAGTACTTC. Protein product: CASSLGRAYEQYF.

V and J are TRBV19 and TRBJ2-7; D is unresolved. Deletions cut 1 base from V and 2 bases from J, with 12 bases between. Germline V gene data show CDR1 as LNHDA and CDR2 as SQIVND (reference sequence). The CDR3 is made up of 15 amino acids. The DNA for the CDR3 is TGTGCCAGTAGTATAGGGCAAAAGGGAACCTACGAGCAGTACTTC. Protein sequence: CASSIGQKGTYEQYF.

This chain uses TRBV7-2 with TRBJ2-3; D gene unclear. The CDR3 covers 12 residues. Trimming removed 2 bases at V and 6 bases at J, with 6 bases between. Looked up from germline, CDR1 is SGHTA and CDR2 is FQGNSA. The DNA for the CDR3 is TGTGCCAGCAGCTTATTCAGGGATACGCAGTATTTT. Translating it yields CASSLFRDTQYF.

The chain's CDR3 is CASSTGLGEREQYF. The CDR3 bases are TGCGCCAGCAGCACCGGACTAGGGGAACGCGAGCAGTACTTC. This chain links TRBV4-1 with TRBJ2-7, with 7 bases matching TRBD2. The CDR3 is 14 amino acids. Trimming took 5 bases from V and 6 from J; bases not matched to a gene: 10. Germline lookup yields CDR1 MGHRA and CDR2 YSYEKL.

This sequence joins TRBV28 and TRBJ2-7; no clear D. Germline V lookup: CDR1 MDHEN, CDR2 SYDVKM. Trimming removed 5 bases at V and 1 base at J, with 12 bases between. The CDR3 loop spans 14 amino acids. This CDR3 reads CASSPPPGSYEQYF. In DNA, the CDR3 is TGTGCCAGCAGTCCCCCCCCCGGGTCCTACGAGCAGTACTTC.

J is TRBJ1-1 and V is TRBV29-1, with TRBD1 matching over 8 bases. The CDR3 is made up of 14 amino acids. Trimming at V came to 6 bases and at J to 1 base, leaving 7 bases not matched to a gene. Germline CDR1 and CDR2: SQVTM and ANQGSEA. The CDR3 protein is CSVPGQVRNTEAFF. CDR3 sequence (DNA): TGCAGCGTCCCGGGACAGGTTCGGAACACTGAAGCTTTCTTT.

This chain uses TRBV14 with TRBJ2-1; 9 nucleotides match TRBD2. The CDR3 runs to 15 residues. Germline CDR1 reads SGHDN; CDR2 reads FVKESK. The V segment lost 5 bases and the J segment 7 bases; nucleotides outside the gene matches: 9. In DNA, the CDR3 is TGTGCCAGCAGCTGGACTAGCGCGAACCTAAATGAGCAGTTCTTC. It yields the protein CASSWTSANLNEQFF. Using reference TRBV14 and TRBJ2-1 for the parts outside the CDR3, the full variable domain is EAGVTQFPSHSVIEKGQTVTLRCDPISGHDNLYWYRRVMGKEIKFLLHFVKESKQDESGMPNNRFLAERTGGTYSTLKVQPAELEDSGVYFCASSWTSANLNEQFFGPGTRLTVL.

The rearrangement uses TRBV9 and TRBJ2-5; 12 nucleotides agree with TRBD1. Germline trimming cut 3 bases from V and 4 bases from J; bases unmatched to any gene: 13. Germline V gene lookup returns CDR1 SGDLS and CDR2 YYNGEE. The CDR3 is 18 amino acids. CDR3 in DNA: TGTGCCAGCAGCGCACCCCCGGGACAGGGGGCTTTGAGAGAGACCCAGTACTTC. Its protein is CASSAPPGQGALRETQYF.

The chain is built from TRBV28 and TRBJ2-1; 8 positions agree with TRBD2. The CDR3 is made up of 15 amino acids. The trim removed 5 bases at V and 5 bases at J, leaving 8 bases unmatched. CDR1 is MDHEN and CDR2 is SYDVKM in the germline V gene. CDR3 in amino acids: CASSPTGGIHNEQFF. The CDR3 coding sequence is TGTGCCAGCAGTCCCACGGGGGGGATACACAATGAGCAGTTCTTC. Filled out from reference TRBV28 and TRBJ2-1, the complete variable domain reads DVKVTQSSRYLVKRTGEKVFLECVQDMDHENMFWYRQDPGLGLRLIYFSYDVKMKEKGDIPEGYSVSREKKERFSLILESASTNQTSMYLCASSPTGGIHNEQFFGPGTRLTVL.

The V call is TRBV9, the J call TRBJ2-2, with 7 bases identical to TRBD1. Germline values: CDR1 SGDLS, CDR2 YYNGEE. V shed 2 bases and J 2 bases; nucleotides not matched to a gene: 9. The CDR3 runs 17 residues. The CDR3 loop is CASSVPGTALNTGELFF. In DNA form, the CDR3 reads TGTGCCAGCAGCGTGCCCGGGACAGCTCTAAACACCGGGGAGCTGTTTTTT.

The chain is built from TRBV5-1 and TRBJ2-1; 12 bases are a match to TRBD2. This CDR3 has 19 residues. The germline CDR1 and CDR2 sequences are SGHRS and YFSETQ. V dropped 0 bases and J dropped 5; count of bases not matched to a gene: 12. The DNA for the CDR3 is TGCGCCAGCAGCTTGGTCCAGGTCCGGACTAGCGGGATTGACAATGAGCAGTTCTTC. It codes for CASSLVQVRTSGIDNEQFF.